This TCR beta chain was identified in a study of memory CD4+ T cells and cytomegalovirus serostatus. About the study: Donors were healthy Belgian adults, 10 or so CMV seropositive and 24 seronegative.

The V and J ends lost 0 bases and 3 bases respectively, with 19 bases between them. Germline V lookup: CDR1 MGHRA, CDR2 YSYEKL. The CDR3 length is 18 residues. As originally analysed: After removing out-of-frame reads, over 2 million distinct TCRbeta sequences remained. The data were produced by immunoSEQ multiplex PCR, yet TCRdb's version contains in-frame clones alone and is incomplete. The DNA was the basis for D and trimming; V, J and clone size are from that table. The sample yields approximately 56,000 clones, 82% seen once. Single viable CD3+CD4+CD8-CD45RO+ cells were sorted as the memory CD4+ T cells.

This clonotype was obtained from an adult in good health and CMV-seronegative. The V call is TRBV4-1, the J call TRBJ2-3; D is perhaps TRBD1 or TRBD2 (6 bases each). Sequencing used memory CD4+ T cells from blood. CDR3 nucleotide sequence: TGCGCCAGCAGCCAAGAGTCCCCGCGACTAGGGGGGACAGATACGCAGTATTTT. Translation: CASSQESPRLGGTDTQYF.